These 32 T cell receptor beta chains came from one sample sequenced in a study of control samples from healthy donors and cancer patients. The assay was immunoSEQ multiplex PCR, and TCRdb's table has in-frame clones only and misses some. Of around 140,000 clones detected, roughly 92% appear once; the ten largest clones hold 4.5% to 7%. The sequencing input was blood. These receptors all stem from a young man in good health.

This rearrangement joins TRBV7-9 to TRBJ2-1; TRBD2 agrees at 7 bases. V shed 4 bases, J shed 4 bases, and the junction held 10 bases outside the gene matches. The CDR3 sequence is 16 residues long. CDR1 SEHNR and CDR2 FQNEAQ come from the germline V gene (reference sequence). DNA of the CDR3: TGTGCCAGCAGCTCCCCCCGGGGGGAAAGGTACAATGAGCAGTTCTTC. This codes for CASSSPRGERYNEQFF. The entire variable domain, with the rest obtained from reference TRBV7-9 and TRBJ2-1, is as follows: DTGVSQNPRHKITKRGQNVTFRCDPISEHNRLYWYRQTLGQGPEFLTYFQNEAQLEKSRLLSDRFSAERPKGSFSTLEIQRTEQGDSAMYLCASSSPRGERYNEQFFGPGTRLTVL.

The genes are TRBV4-1 and TRBJ1-1, with D tentatively TRBD1 (5 bases). Germline CDR1 MGHRA, CDR2 YSYEKL. Trimming stripped 1 base from V and 4 bases from J, with 10 bases between. The CDR3 is 14 amino acids. CDR3 in amino acids: CASSQGGAPTEAFF. CDR3 nucleotides: TGCGCCAGCAGCCAAGGGGGCGCCCCCACTGAAGCTTTCTTT.

The chain joins TRBV5-1 to TRBJ1-2; D unclear. This CDR3 has 15 amino acids. V lost 1 base and J 8 bases, leaving 18 bases between the germline ends. Germline assignment: CDR1 SGHRS and CDR2 YFSETQ. The CDR3 DNA follows: TGCGCCAGCAGCTTGATGGAGCAGGCTGCGGAAGGCTACACCTTC. Its translation is CASSLMEQAAEGYTF.

The chain has TRBV6-2 or TRBV6-3 and TRBJ1-5; the D gene is possibly TRBD1 (5 bases). This CDR3 has 13 residues. V lost 6 bases to trimming and J lost 9 bases, with 15 bases between them. The germline V gene encodes CDR1 MNHEY and CDR2 SVGEGT. The CDR3 region has the DNA TGTGCCAGCAGCGAATCCGGGGGGGGGCCCCAGCATTTT. It is translated as CASSESGGGPQHF.

J is TRBJ1-6 and V is TRBV6-5; D is unclear. The CDR3 has 13 residues. The germline V gene encodes CDR1 MNHEY and CDR2 SVGAGI. V was trimmed by 6 bases and J by 14 bases, leaving 17 bases between them. The CDR3 region is CASRPLSFRTLHF. The CDR3 DNA reads TGTGCCAGCAGGCCCTTGTCTTTTCGAACCCTCCACTTT.

The chain recombines TRBV4-1 with TRBJ2-1; maybe TRBD1 (6 bases). The CDR3 spans 17 residues. The V gene lost 4 bases and the J gene lost 6 bases, with 22 bases spanning the gap. Germline CDR1 is MGHRA and CDR2 is YSYEKL. Here the CDR3 DNA reads TGCGCCAGCAGCCCTACATGGGCCCAGGGGCCCCTCAATGAGCAGTTCTTC. Translating gives CASSPTWAQGPLNEQFF.

This clone was seen a single time. The chain uses TRBV5-4 and TRBJ2-2, with TRBD1 identical over 10 bases. The V gene's germline CDR1 is SGHNT and CDR2 YYREEE (reference sequence). Trimming removed 0 bases from V and 3 bases from J; junction bases left unmatched: 2. There are 16 residues in the CDR3. CDR3 DNA: TGTGCCAGCAGCTTGGGACAGGGGGCATACACCGGGGAGCTGTTTTTT. Translation: CASSLGQGAYTGELFF.

The rearrangement links TRBV4-1 to TRBJ2-1; D call uncertain. Germline V gene sequence: CDR1 MGHRA, CDR2 YSYEKL. V gave up 1 base and J gave up 2 bases, with 15 bases separating them. This CDR3 region has 17 residues. This CDR3 is CASSQVDLGFAYNEQFF. The CDR3 coding sequence is TGCGCCAGCAGCCAAGTAGATCTCGGTTTTGCCTACAATGAGCAGTTCTTC.

The V gene is TRBV2, the J gene TRBJ2-2, with 7 bases matching TRBD2. The V and J ends lost 6 bases and 5 bases, in that order; junction bases with no gene match: 6. The CDR3 has 14 residues. The germline gives CDR1 SNHLY, CDR2 FYNNEI. CDR3 sequence: CASRDGTITGELFF. The DNA of the CDR3 is TGTGCCAGCAGAGATGGGACTATTACCGGGGAGCTGTTTTTT.

CDR3: CASSQDKVVLRGGYTF. The DNA of the CDR3 is TGTGCCAGCAGCCAAGATAAGGTAGTCTTACGTGGTGGCTACACCTTC. This chain joins TRBV3-1 (or the pseudogene TRBV3-2) and TRBJ1-2, with D uncertain. The CDR3 runs 16 residues. From germline, CDR1 is LGHDT and CDR2 YNNKEL (reference sequence). V lost 0 bases and J 7 bases, leaving 18 bases between the germline ends.

This chain joins TRBV27 and TRBJ2-1; D could derive from TRBD1 or TRBD2 (5 bases each). V was shortened by 8 bases and J by 9 bases, with 5 bases between the two germline ends. The CDR3 is 9 amino acids. From germline, CDR1 is MNHEY and CDR2 SMNVEV (reference sequence). CDR3 region: CASGGEQFF. Here the CDR3 DNA reads TGTGCCAGCGGGGGTGAGCAGTTCTTC.

The chain has TRBV5-5 and TRBJ2-7, with D possibly being TRBD1 (8 bases). Germline V gene data show CDR1 as SGHKS and CDR2 as YYEKEE (reference sequence). The CDR3 totals 15 residues. V lost 5 bases, J lost 4 bases, and 19 bases lay in between. The CDR3 spells CASSSPIQGGYEQYF. The CDR3 coding sequence is TGTGCCAGCAGTTCTCCGATACAGGGGGGGTACGAGCAGTACTTC.

The V call is TRBV5-4, the J call TRBJ1-2; D is undetermined. The CDR3 consists of 11 residues. Trimming left V 2 bases short and J 10 bases short, with 9 bases between. From germline, CDR1 is SGHNT and CDR2 YYREEE (reference sequence). DNA of the CDR3: TGTGCCAGCAGCTTTTTAGGCTCCTACACCTTC. This translates into CASSFLGSYTF.

The chain carries TRBV27 and TRBJ2-5, with D possibly being TRBD2 (5 bases). The CDR3 is 15 residues long. CDR1 and CDR2 (germline): MNHEY, SMNVEV (reference sequence). V was clipped by 8 bases and J by 5 bases, with 21 bases between them. The CDR3 DNA follows: TGTGCCAGCCGACGGACTGGGCTTTCCTGGGAGACCCAGTACTTC. Encoded protein: CASRRTGLSWETQYF.

The gene calls are TRBV5-1 and TRBJ2-7, with D unclear. V lost 0 bases, J lost 5 bases, and 9 bases lay in between. Germline CDR1 and CDR2: SGHRS and YFSETQ. This CDR3 has 13 amino acids. The DNA of the CDR3 is TGCGCCAGCAGCTTGGCGTCAAGGAACGAGCAGTACTTC. Translating gives CASSLASRNEQYF.

V is TRBV4-1 and J is TRBJ1-5, with D uncertain. V lost 2 bases and J 0 bases, leaving 11 bases between the germline ends. The germline V gene encodes CDR1 MGHRA and CDR2 YSYEKL. The CDR3 runs to 16 residues. DNA for the CDR3: TGCGCCAGCAGCCAATTCTTGGCAGCTAGCAATCAGCCCCAGCATTTT. Its protein is CASSQFLAASNQPQHF.

The chain links TRBV5-1 to TRBJ1-1, with 7 bases matching TRBD1. Germline CDR1 SGHRS, CDR2 YFSETQ. The CDR3 sequence is 14 residues long. V was pared by 5 bases and J by 5 bases, with 9 bases of the junction left unmatched. The CDR3, as DNA: TGCGCCAGCAGTGAGACAGGGACCCTGACTGAAGCTTTCTTT. This sequence encodes CASSETGTLTEAFF.

The rearrangement uses TRBV3-1 (or the pseudogene TRBV3-2) and TRBJ2-2; TRBD2 matches 8 bases. The CDR3 is 19 amino acids. CDR1 LGHDT and CDR2 YNNKEL come from the germline V gene (reference sequence). Trimming at V came to 4 bases and at J to 6 bases, leaving 19 bases not matched to a gene. The DNA of the CDR3 is TGTGCCAGCAGCCCTTCACGGGGACGGGGGGGCCTTTTCCCCGGGGAGCTGTTTTTT. Its translation: CASSPSRGRGGLFPGELFF.

The chain couples TRBV7-9 to TRBJ1-2, with a possible D match to TRBD1 (5 bases). This CDR3 spans 16 amino acids. The V gene lost 5 bases and the J gene lost 7 bases, with 23 bases spanning the gap. Germline CDR1 reads SEHNR; CDR2 reads FQNEAQ (reference sequence). In nucleotides, the CDR3 is TGTGCCAGCAGCCTGGGTCCCTCGTGGTCAGGGTCTGGCTACACCTTC. Amino acids: CASSLGPSWSGSGYTF.

The J gene is TRBJ2-1, the V gene TRBV7-9; TRBD2 matches at 8 bases. The CDR3 is 16 residues long. Germline-derived CDR1 and CDR2 are SEHNR and FQNEAQ (reference sequence). The V segment lost 4 bases and the J segment 5 bases; nucleotides outside the gene matches: 10. The CDR3 bases are TGTGCCAGCAGCTCCTTTAGCGGGGTTTCTAACAATGAGCAGTTCTTC. It codes for CASSSFSGVSNNEQFF.

The chain has TRBV19 and TRBJ1-1; D is undetermined. The V end was cut by 5 bases, the J end by 3 bases, with 19 bases between. Germline values: CDR1 LNHDA, CDR2 SQIVND (reference sequence). The CDR3 spans 16 residues. The CDR3 nucleotides are TGTGCCAGTAGTTACAAGTCCAAGGAGTGGGACACTGAAGCTTTCTTT. Translation gives CASSYKSKEWDTEAFF.

The chain links TRBV7-3 to TRBJ1-1; TRBD1 matches 8 bases. V shed 2 bases and J 4 bases; nucleotides not matched to a gene: 3. Germline values: CDR1 SGHTA, CDR2 FQGTGA. There are 14 residues in the CDR3. CDR3 sequence (DNA): TGTGCCAGCAGCTTATCAACAGGGGGCACTGAAGCTTTCTTT. Its translation: CASSLSTGGTEAFF.

CDR3 in amino acids: CASSYLAGDYEQYF. The CDR3 DNA reads TGTGCCAGCAGTTACCTAGCGGGGGACTACGAGCAGTACTTC. The chain carries TRBV6-5 and TRBJ2-7; 10 positions match TRBD2. Germline lookup yields CDR1 MNHEY and CDR2 SVGAGI. The CDR3 is made up of 14 amino acids. With 2 bases clipped from V and 3 bases from J, the junction kept 1 base outside the gene matches.

The chain carries TRBV29-1 and TRBJ2-5; 10 nucleotides align to TRBD2. Germline-derived CDR1 and CDR2 are SQVTM and ANQGSEA. The V gene end was trimmed by 7 bases and the J gene end by 5 bases; junction bases not matched to a gene: 7. The CDR3 runs 13 residues. In nucleotides, the CDR3 is TGCAGCGGGGGACTAGCGTCTGGGGAGACCCAGTACTTC. Amino acids: CSGGLASGETQYF. The complete variable domain, with remaining parts taken from reference TRBV29-1 and TRBJ2-5, reads SAVISQKPSRDICQRGTSLTIQCQVDSQVTMMFWYRQQPGQSLTLIATANQGSEATYESGFVIDKFPISRPNLTFSTLTVSNMSPEDSSIYLCSGGLASGETQYFGPGTRLLVL.

The V and J genes are TRBV6-5 and TRBJ2-7, with 8 bases that match TRBD1. The CDR3 is 13 residues long. V was pared by 2 bases and J by 6 bases, with 3 bases of the junction left unmatched. The germline V gene encodes CDR1 MNHEY and CDR2 SVGAGI. CDR3 region: CASSYGQGFEQYF. As DNA, the CDR3 is TGTGCCAGCAGTTACGGACAGGGCTTCGAGCAGTACTTC.

J is TRBJ2-4 and V is TRBV6-2 or TRBV6-3, with D maybe TRBD1 (5 bases). Per the germline V gene, CDR1 is MNHEY and CDR2 is SVGEGT. CDR3 length equals 12 residues. Trimming left V 5 bases short and J 11 bases short, with 13 bases between. The CDR3 is CASSPDTRVQYF. DNA for the CDR3: TGTGCCAGCAGTCCGGACACCCGGGTTCAGTACTTC.

The J gene is TRBJ2-3, the V gene TRBV5-6, with D perhaps matching TRBD1 or TRBD2 (5 bases each). Per the germline V gene, CDR1 is SGHDT and CDR2 is YYEEEE. The CDR3 is 14 amino acids. V lost 4 bases and J lost 1, with 10 bases in between. Here the CDR3 reads CASSPSGRTDTQYF. CDR3 nucleotides: TGTGCCAGCAGCCCCTCGGGGCGCACAGATACGCAGTATTTT.

This chain links TRBV24-1 with TRBJ2-1, with 7 bases fitting TRBD1. V was clipped by 4 bases and J by 7 bases; unmatched bases: 6. Germline V gives CDR1 KGHDR, CDR2 SFDVKD. This CDR3 is built from 14 residues. CDR3 sequence reads: CATSEPGQSNEQFF. CDR3 in DNA: TGTGCCACCAGTGAGCCGGGACAGTCAAATGAGCAGTTCTTC.

J is TRBJ2-1 and V is TRBV18; D is possibly TRBD2 (6 bases). The germline V gene encodes CDR1 KGHSH and CDR2 LQKENI. CDR3 size: 16 residues. The V end was cut by 1 base, the J end by 6 bases, with 16 bases between. CDR3 in amino acids: CASSPQGLSSANEQFF. CDR3 bases: TGTGCCAGCTCACCACAGGGACTCTCGTCCGCCAATGAGCAGTTCTTC.

As DNA, the CDR3 is TGTGCCAGCAGCCAAGCCCCGACAGGGGGTAGTTCACCCCTCCACTTT. It translates to CASSQAPTGGSSPLHF. This chain connects TRBV3-1 (or the pseudogene TRBV3-2) to TRBJ1-6; 9 bases line up with TRBD1. This CDR3 has 16 residues. Germline V gene sequence: CDR1 LGHDT, CDR2 YNNKEL (reference sequence). With 1 base clipped from V and 9 bases from J, the junction kept 7 bases outside the gene matches.

This chain connects TRBV11-2 to TRBJ1-2; D is undetermined. V lost 0 bases and J 4 bases, leaving 15 bases between the germline ends. There are 16 residues in the CDR3. The germline gives CDR1 SGHAT, CDR2 FQNNGV. DNA for the CDR3: TGTGCCAGCAGCTTAGAACTCATCCCCGGCAGCTATGGCTACACCTTC. Protein product: CASSLELIPGSYGYTF.

This chain uses TRBV5-4 with TRBJ1-1; D is unresolved. Trimming took off 3 bases at V and 2 bases at J, with 8 bases between the two ends. Germline lookup yields CDR1 SGHNT and CDR2 YYREEE (reference sequence). The CDR3 extends over 13 amino acids. CDR3 sequence reads: CASSWSYNTEAFF. CDR3 coding DNA: TGTGCCAGCAGCTGGTCCTACAACACTGAAGCTTTCTTT.